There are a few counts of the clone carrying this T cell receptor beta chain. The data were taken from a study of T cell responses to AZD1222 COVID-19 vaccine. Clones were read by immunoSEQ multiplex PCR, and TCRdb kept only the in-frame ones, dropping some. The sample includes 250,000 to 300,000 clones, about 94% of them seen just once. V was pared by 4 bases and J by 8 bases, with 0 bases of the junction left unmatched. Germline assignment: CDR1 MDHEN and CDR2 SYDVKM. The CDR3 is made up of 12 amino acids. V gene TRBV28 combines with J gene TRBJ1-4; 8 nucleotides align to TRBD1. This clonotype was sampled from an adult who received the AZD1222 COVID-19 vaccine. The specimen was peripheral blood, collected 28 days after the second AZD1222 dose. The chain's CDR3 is CASSSGGEKLFF. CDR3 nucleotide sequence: TGTGCCAGCAGTTCAGGGGGCGAAAAACTGTTTTTT.